The 16 T cell receptor beta chains below were found in one sample sequenced in a study of blood T cell repertoires in COVID-19. Sequencing was performed with immunoSEQ multiplex PCR; in TCRdb, only in-frame clones are kept and a portion is missing. The sample consists of roughly 200,000 clones, 70% to 80% of them appearing once. Specimen: peripheral blood. The receptors were gathered from a woman between 40 and 55 years old with COVID-19, enrolled during active disease.

The chain joins TRBV10-3 to TRBJ1-1; 12 bases line up with TRBD1. Trimming took 5 bases from V and 10 from J; bases not matched to a gene: 8. Looked up from germline, CDR1 is ENHRY and CDR2 is SYGVKD. The CDR3 spans 14 residues. CDR3 sequence: CAISSGTGGFAAFF. Written as DNA, the CDR3 is TGTGCCATCAGTTCGGGGACAGGGGGCTTCGCAGCTTTCTTT.

This clone turned up a few times. The rearrangement joins TRBV12-3 or TRBV12-4 to TRBJ1-6, with unresolved D. V lost 6 bases and J lost 12, with 9 bases in between. CDR3 length: 11 residues. In DNA form, the CDR3 reads TGTGCCAGCAGCAGAGGCGGACCCCTCCACTTT. Encoded protein: CASSRGGPLHF.

The rearrangement joins TRBV3-1 (or the pseudogene TRBV3-2) to TRBJ2-2, with 8 bases that match TRBD2. Germline V CDR1 and CDR2: LGHDT, YNNKEL (reference sequence). The CDR3 has 16 amino acids. V lost 4 bases, J lost 7 bases, and 11 bases stayed unmatched. CDR3 residues: CASSPRRGADSGELFF. CDR3 sequence (DNA): TGTGCCAGCAGCCCACGGCGGGGGGCGGATAGCGGGGAGCTGTTTTTT.

This chain joins TRBV19 and TRBJ1-4; D not resolved. Trimming took 6 bases from V and 12 from J, leaving 17 bases between them. The CDR3 is 13 amino acids. Per germline, CDR1 LNHDA and CDR2 SQIVND (reference sequence). The CDR3 DNA follows: TGTGCCAGTAGCTCCACTCCTTGGGAGCAACTGTTTTTT. Translation gives CASSSTPWEQLFF.

V gene TRBV7-3 combines with J gene TRBJ2-1; D gene ambiguous. CDR1 and CDR2 (germline): SGHTA, FQGTGA. Deletions cut 5 bases from V and 0 bases from J, with 11 bases between. The CDR3 is 15 amino acids. The CDR3 reads CASSPGRSSYNEQFF. CDR3 DNA sequence: TGTGCCAGCAGCCCCGGAAGGAGCTCCTACAATGAGCAGTTCTTC.

V is TRBV19 and J is TRBJ1-2; D uncertain. The V end was cut by 5 bases, the J end by 4 bases, with 20 bases between. The length of the CDR3 is 16 residues. Looked up from germline, CDR1 is LNHDA and CDR2 is SQIVND (reference sequence). The CDR3 DNA reads as TGTGCCAGTAGTCTAGGCGGCGGTGGCCCTGGCTATGGCTACACCTTC. Translated: CASSLGGGGPGYGYTF.

The V gene is TRBV2, the J gene TRBJ1-2; no definite D call. Per the germline V gene, CDR1 is SNHLY and CDR2 is FYNNEI. The CDR3 runs to 12 residues. The V end was cut by 3 bases, the J end by 4 bases, with 6 bases between. The CDR3 nucleotides are TGTGCCAGCAGTGATTACTTCTATGGCTACACCTTC. This codes for CASSDYFYGYTF.

The rearrangement uses TRBV9 and TRBJ1-1; D is perhaps TRBD1 (6 bases). The CDR3 has 13 amino acids. The germline V gene has CDR1 SGDLS and CDR2 YYNGEE. Trimming took off 4 bases at V and 7 bases at J, with 14 bases between the two ends. The CDR3 is CASSPGQSFEAFF. The CDR3 bases are TGTGCCAGCAGCCCTGGACAGTCTTTTGAAGCTTTCTTT.

The chain links TRBV7-2 to TRBJ2-7; tentatively, D is TRBD2 (6 bases). Germline assignment: CDR1 SGHTA and CDR2 FQGNSA. V shed 7 bases and J shed 2 bases, with 12 bases lying between them. There are 13 residues in the CDR3. The CDR3 loop reads CASKEGMTYEQYF. The CDR3 DNA follows: TGTGCCAGCAAGGAGGGGATGACCTACGAGCAGTACTTC.

The genes are TRBV5-6 and TRBJ1-6, with 9 bases identical to TRBD1. The V and J ends lost 2 bases and 7 bases, in that order; junction bases with no gene match: 7. CDR3 length equals 16 residues. Per the germline V gene, CDR1 is SGHDT and CDR2 is YYEEEE. CDR3 nucleotides: TGTGCCAGCAGCTTTCTGTTGACAGGGGGGAATTCACCCCTCCACTTT. It yields the protein CASSFLLTGGNSPLHF.

The rearrangement joins TRBV2 to TRBJ2-5, with TRBD2 identical over 13 bases. This CDR3 has 14 residues. J lost 5 bases, V lost 6 bases, and 3 bases had no gene match. Looked up from germline, CDR1 is SNHLY and CDR2 is FYNNEI. CDR3 in amino acids: CASRETSGRETQYF. The CDR3 DNA is TGTGCCAGCAGGGAGACTAGCGGGAGGGAGACCCAGTACTTC.

The chain is built from TRBV5-1 and TRBJ2-3; D is possibly TRBD2 (6 bases). V was pared by 7 bases and J by 1 base, with 10 bases between. The CDR3 length is 13 residues. The germline V gene encodes CDR1 SGHRS and CDR2 YFSETQ. The CDR3 region is CASRGGGTDTQYF. The CDR3 bases are TGCGCCAGCCGGGGCGGGGGCACAGATACGCAGTATTTT.

In its sample, this clone was seen once. This chain links TRBV19 with TRBJ1-1, with 7 bases lining up with TRBD1. The V gene end was trimmed by 6 bases and the J gene end by 6 bases; junction bases not matched to a gene: 7. CDR1 LNHDA and CDR2 SQIVND come from the germline V gene (reference sequence). This CDR3 region has 13 residues. Here the CDR3 reads CASRAGQTAEAFF. The CDR3 bases are TGTGCCAGTAGGGCGGGACAGACCGCTGAAGCTTTCTTT.

The chain recombines TRBV12-3 or TRBV12-4 with TRBJ2-7; perhaps TRBD1 as D (7 bases). The CDR3 loop spans 13 amino acids. V lost 4 bases and J lost 6, with 13 bases in between. CDR3 nucleotide sequence: TGTGCCAGCAGTTGGGCAGGGGGGCGCGAGCAGTACTTC. It codes for CASSWAGGREQYF.

The chain links TRBV5-8 to TRBJ2-1; 9 bases match TRBD2. With 3 bases clipped from V and 0 bases from J, the junction kept 7 bases outside the gene matches. The CDR3 is 17 residues long. CDR1 SGHTS and CDR2 YDEGEE come from the germline V gene. DNA of the CDR3: TGTGCCAGCAGCTCCGGGACTAGCTCTAGCTCCTACAATGAGCAGTTCTTC. Translating it yields CASSSGTSSSSYNEQFF.

This clone has just a few counts. This chain links TRBV6-4 with TRBJ2-4; no definite D call. The V end was cut by 0 bases, the J end by 0 bases, with 9 bases between. The CDR3 loop spans 16 amino acids. Per the germline V gene, CDR1 is MRHNA and CDR2 is SNTAGT. The CDR3 loop reads CASSDSFSQAKNIQYF. The CDR3 DNA follows: TGTGCCAGCAGTGACTCTTTCAGTCAAGCCAAAAACATTCAGTACTTC.